The 10 T cell receptor beta chains in this list originate from one sample, sequenced in a study of blood T cell repertoires in COVID-19. Here immunoSEQ multiplex PCR was the method, and the copy in TCRdb shows in-frame clones only, minus some. The table lists tens of thousands of clones, more than 85% of them singletons. The sequencing sample was made of peripheral blood. These receptors originate from a human donor with active COVID-19. The donor label of this sample is uncertain.

The rearrangement links TRBV27 to TRBJ2-3, with TRBD1 matching 8 bases. The CDR3 length is 16 residues. Germline-derived CDR1 and CDR2 are MNHEY and SMNVEV (reference sequence). The junction had 4 bases not matched to a gene; V was cut back by 0 bases and J by 2 bases. The CDR3 region is CASSLSRQGSTDTQYF. The CDR3 region has the DNA TGTGCCAGCAGTTTATCCCGACAGGGGTCCACAGATACGCAGTATTTT.

This clone was detected only once. V and J are TRBV7-3 and TRBJ1-1; maybe TRBD1 (5 bases). This CDR3 has 16 amino acids. V lost 2 bases and J lost 1, with 14 bases in between. Germline V gene lookup returns CDR1 SGHTA and CDR2 FQGTGA. DNA of the CDR3: TGTGCCAGCAGCTTAGTCGGCGGGGCTACGAACACTGAAGCTTTCTTT. As protein: CASSLVGGATNTEAFF.

The rearrangement uses TRBV2 and TRBJ2-2; D unresolved. V gave up 4 bases and J gave up 0 bases, with 9 bases separating them. Germline V lookup: CDR1 SNHLY, CDR2 FYNNEI. The CDR3 consists of 15 residues. In DNA form, the CDR3 reads TGTGCCAGCAGTGGTGGCACACCGAACACCGGGGAGCTGTTTTTT. Its translation: CASSGGTPNTGELFF.

The chain has TRBV5-1 and TRBJ2-5, with 7 bases that match TRBD1. The trim removed 4 bases at V and 0 bases at J, leaving 3 bases unmatched. The germline CDR1 and CDR2 sequences are SGHRS and YFSETQ. The CDR3 length is 14 residues. CDR3 sequence reads: CASSGTANQETQYF. Here the CDR3 DNA reads TGCGCCAGCAGCGGGACAGCGAACCAAGAGACCCAGTACTTC.

A remark on this clone: The missing conserved phenylalanine or tryptophan at the end of this CDR3 makes a read error likely. The DNA is omitted, as the CDR3 cannot be located on it reliably, and the CDR3 follows TCRdb's listing. The chain couples TRBV7-7 to TRBJ1-2. CDR1 is SSHAT, CDR2 FNYEAQ, per germline (reference sequence). The CDR3 numbers 10 amino acids, ends counted. The CDR3 loop reads CASSLGGRSV.

The chain is built from TRBV5-1 and TRBJ2-1; D unresolved. The V and J ends lost 6 bases and 0 bases respectively, with 16 bases between them. This CDR3 has 16 amino acids. CDR1 is SGHRS, CDR2 YFSETQ, per germline. For the CDR3, the DNA is TGCGCCAGCACCACGGAAGAGGTTAGCTCCTACAATGAGCAGTTCTTC. This sequence encodes CASTTEEVSSYNEQFF.

This chain joins TRBV5-4 and TRBJ1-2, with D maybe TRBD1 (5 bases). Between the trimmed V and J ends, which lost 4 bases and 6 bases, there was a span of 19 bases. This CDR3 region has 15 residues. The germline CDR1 and CDR2 sequences are SGHNT and YYREEE (reference sequence). The CDR3 bases are TGTGCCAGCAGCGTAGTGGGGGGGTTCGAGCATGGCTACACCTTC. It is translated as CASSVVGGFEHGYTF.

V usage is TRBV5-1 and J usage is TRBJ2-2; D ambiguous. The CDR3 is made up of 12 amino acids. Germline V gene data show CDR1 as SGHRS and CDR2 as YFSETQ. Trimming stripped 0 bases from V and 7 bases from J, with 4 bases between. Here the CDR3 reads CASSLANGELFF. The CDR3 coding sequence is TGCGCCAGCAGCTTGGCTAACGGGGAGCTGTTTTTT.

CDR3 in DNA: TGTGCCAGCAGCGCCCTAGGAGGACAGGGGTATGGCTACACCTTC. The encoded protein is CASSALGGQGYGYTF. The chain recombines TRBV9 with TRBJ1-2; 9 bases align to TRBD1. The CDR3 contains 15 residues. The germline CDR1 and CDR2 sequences are SGDLS and YYNGEE. The junction had 8 bases not matched to a gene; V was cut back by 3 bases and J by 5 bases.

V is TRBV7-9 and J is TRBJ1-2; TRBD1 might be the D (6 bases). Deletions cut 5 bases from V and 4 bases from J, with 14 bases between. CDR1 is SEHNR, CDR2 FQNEAQ, per germline (reference sequence). CDR3 size: 14 residues. CDR3 residues: CASSPQQGFYGYTF. In DNA form, the CDR3 reads TGTGCCAGCAGCCCACAGCAGGGGTTCTATGGCTACACCTTC.